The 24 T cell receptor beta chains reported below all come from one sample, sequenced in a study of blood T cell repertoires in COVID-19. Profiling relied on immunoSEQ multiplex PCR, and the TCRdb table lists in-frame clones only, not all of them. In the table there are 90,000 to 110,000 clones, less than 85% of which are singletons. Sequenced input: peripheral blood. The receptor source for this set is a human donor in a cohort sampled during active or convalescent COVID-19.

The chain combines TRBV7-9 with TRBJ1-5; 8 nucleotides agree with TRBD1. This CDR3 contains 13 residues. V gave up 3 bases and J gave up 7 bases; unmatched junction bases: 2. CDR1 is SEHNR, CDR2 FQNEAQ, per germline (reference sequence). CDR3 bases: TGTGCCAGCAGCTTGACAGGGGAGCAGCCCCAGCATTTT. Its protein is CASSLTGEQPQHF. Full variable domain (remainder filled in from reference TRBV7-9 and TRBJ1-5): DTGVSQNPRHKITKRGQNVTFRCDPISEHNRLYWYRQTLGQGPEFLTYFQNEAQLEKSRLLSDRFSAERPKGSFSTLEIQRTEQGDSAMYLCASSLTGEQPQHFGDGTRLSIL.

The rearrangement joins TRBV18 to TRBJ2-2; D might be TRBD2 (5 bases). The V end was cut by 1 base, the J end by 4 bases, with 13 bases between. The CDR3 extends over 16 amino acids. Germline CDR1 reads KGHSH; CDR2 reads LQKENI. DNA for the CDR3: TGTGCCAGCTCACCACTTCGAGGGTCGGCCACCGGGGAGCTGTTTTTT. It encodes CASSPLRGSATGELFF.

At least ten counts were recorded for this clone. The chain employs TRBV29-1 and TRBJ2-1; D is perhaps TRBD1 (5 bases). The germline V gene has CDR1 SQVTM and CDR2 ANQGSEA. Trimming took 6 bases from V and 9 from J, leaving 27 bases between them. The CDR3 runs to 16 residues. The CDR3 region has the DNA TGCAGCGTCAAGCCAATGACAGCGACAAAGATTGTTGAGCAGTTCTTC. Protein product: CSVKPMTATKIVEQFF.

This clone was observed a handful of times. The chain joins TRBV19 to TRBJ2-2, with D possibly matching TRBD1 (6 bases). Per germline, CDR1 LNHDA and CDR2 SQIVND (reference sequence). The V end lost 3 bases, the J end lost 5 bases, and 13 bases lay between the germline ends. The CDR3 runs to 15 residues. DNA for the CDR3: TGTGCCAGTAGTATGGTTGGGGGCCGGACCGGGGAGCTGTTTTTT. As protein: CASSMVGGRTGELFF.

The V gene is TRBV6-5, the J gene TRBJ1-2; D remains ambiguous. V lost 7 bases, J lost 6 bases, and 21 bases lay in between. From germline, CDR1 is MNHEY and CDR2 SVGAGI. The CDR3 loop spans 15 amino acids. The CDR3 DNA is TGTGCCAGCATCGAAAGAGGCATGGAGGTCCATGGCTACACCTTC. The encoded protein is CASIERGMEVHGYTF.

This clone was recorded only once. V gene TRBV5-1 combines with J gene TRBJ1-1; D possibly corresponds to TRBD1 (5 bases). The germline V and J ends were trimmed by 4 bases and 7 bases, with 23 bases remaining between them. Germline V lookup: CDR1 SGHRS, CDR2 YFSETQ. The CDR3 loop spans 16 amino acids. DNA of the CDR3: TGCGCCAGCAGCGGTTTGTTTGGGCCAGGGCGAGATGAAGCTTTCTTT. Translated, it gives CASSGLFGPGRDEAFF.

The chain couples TRBV5-6 to TRBJ1-1; D uncertain. Germline values: CDR1 SGHDT, CDR2 YYEEEE. Between the trimmed V and J ends, which lost 0 bases and 1 base, there was a span of 10 bases. The CDR3 length is 15 residues. The CDR3 DNA reads as TGTGCCAGCAGCTTGGCTTTTGGAGGGAACACTGAAGCTTTCTTT. The encoded protein is CASSLAFGGNTEAFF.

The chain joins TRBV28 to TRBJ2-7; 7 nucleotides line up with TRBD1. The length of the CDR3 is 15 residues. Unmatched junction bases numbered 10, after V lost 6 bases and J lost 2 bases. Germline-derived CDR1 and CDR2 are MDHEN and SYDVKM. The CDR3 reads CASRLGQAGAYEQYF. The CDR3, as DNA: TGTGCCAGCAGGTTAGGACAGGCCGGAGCCTACGAGCAGTACTTC.

V gene TRBV6-5 combines with J gene TRBJ2-1, with 7 positions matching TRBD1. This CDR3 region has 13 residues. The J segment lost 9 bases and the V segment lost 5 bases, leaving 7 bases of the junction unmatched. Germline V gives CDR1 MNHEY, CDR2 SVGAGI. The CDR3 nucleotides read TGTGCCAGCAGTCGGGACAGTTGGGGTGAGCAGTTCTTC. This translates into CASSRDSWGEQFF.

V gene TRBV9 combines with J gene TRBJ2-3; TRBD2 agrees at 9 bases. Unmatched junction bases numbered 6, after V lost 3 bases and J lost 1 base. The CDR3 contains 16 residues. Germline CDR1 SGDLS, CDR2 YYNGEE. CDR3 in amino acids: CASSGKTSGRTDTQYF. The CDR3 coding sequence is TGTGCCAGCAGCGGGAAGACTAGCGGACGCACAGATACGCAGTATTTT.

This clone appeared once. For the CDR3, the DNA is TGCGCCAGCAGCTTGGGGGAGAGGATCATGAACACTGAAGCTTTCTTT. This codes for CASSLGERIMNTEAFF. V is TRBV5-1 and J is TRBJ1-1; no reliable D call. Between the trimmed V and J ends, which lost 0 bases and 0 bases, there was a span of 12 bases. The CDR3 consists of 16 residues. Germline V lookup: CDR1 SGHRS, CDR2 YFSETQ.

The V call is TRBV7-6, the J call TRBJ2-3; 11 bases match TRBD2. The CDR3 covers 17 residues. CDR1 is SGHVS and CDR2 is FNYEAQ in the germline V gene. Trimming took 5 bases from V and 6 from J; bases not matched to a gene: 13. CDR3 loop: CASSLRTSGSSADTQYF. CDR3 nucleotide sequence: TGTGCCAGCAGCCTTCGGACTAGCGGGTCGTCAGCCGATACGCAGTATTTT.

The V and J genes are TRBV18 and TRBJ2-3; D remains ambiguous. The V gene's germline CDR1 is KGHSH and CDR2 LQKENI. Between the trimmed V and J ends, which lost 6 bases and 0 bases, there was a span of 19 bases. The CDR3 sequence is 17 residues long. The CDR3 is CASSRSLSAPSTDTQYF. The DNA for the CDR3 is TGTGCCAGCTCTCGAAGTCTGAGCGCACCTAGCACAGATACGCAGTATTTT.

The V gene is TRBV28, the J gene TRBJ1-1, with 9 bases that match TRBD1. Unmatched junction bases numbered 3, after V lost 4 bases and J lost 9 bases. Germline CDR1 is MDHEN and CDR2 is SYDVKM. The CDR3 runs 12 residues. The CDR3 spells CASSYHRGQAFF. As DNA, the CDR3 is TGTGCCAGCAGTTACCACAGGGGGCAAGCTTTCTTT. Based on the CDR3 plus reference TRBV28 and TRBJ1-1, the full variable domain is DVKVTQSSRYLVKRTGEKVFLECVQDMDHENMFWYRQDPGLGLRLIYFSYDVKMKEKGDIPEGYSVSREKKERFSLILESASTNQTSMYLCASSYHRGQAFFGQGTRLTVV.

V usage is TRBV7-2 and J usage is TRBJ1-6; 8 bases agree with TRBD1. Germline assignment: CDR1 SGHTA and CDR2 FQGNSA. The CDR3 is made up of 15 amino acids. The junction had 7 bases not matched to a gene; V was cut back by 5 bases and J by 7 bases. The CDR3 spells CASSPHRDRNSPLHF. For the CDR3, the DNA is TGTGCCAGCAGCCCCCACCGGGACAGGAATTCACCCCTCCACTTT.

V gene TRBV5-1 combines with J gene TRBJ1-4; 7 bases line up with TRBD1. V dropped 5 bases and J dropped 4; count of bases not matched to a gene: 5. The V gene's germline CDR1 is SGHRS and CDR2 YFSETQ. The CDR3 has 14 residues. In nucleotides, the CDR3 is TGCGCCAGCAGAGTTACAGGGGATAATGAAAAACTGTTTTTT. It encodes CASRVTGDNEKLFF.

V and J are TRBV5-1 and TRBJ2-5, with D perhaps TRBD1 (5 bases). Germline CDR1 SGHRS, CDR2 YFSETQ. The V and J ends lost 4 bases and 5 bases respectively, with 21 bases between them. The CDR3 covers 16 residues. The CDR3 bases are TGCGCCAGCAGCCCGCAGACAGCACGTCAAAGGGAGACCCAGTACTTC. It specifies CASSPQTARQRETQYF.

The rearrangement joins TRBV6-2 or TRBV6-3 to TRBJ2-7, with 8 bases aligning to TRBD2. Germline V CDR1 and CDR2: MNHEY, SVGEGT. The junction had 18 bases not matched to a gene; V was cut back by 2 bases and J by 0 bases. This CDR3 is built from 20 residues. DNA for the CDR3: TGTGCCAGCAGTTACCCCTCGATCCCCTCATGGACTAGCAACTCCTACGAGCAGTACTTC. Translation: CASSYPSIPSWTSNSYEQYF.

The CDR3 DNA sequence: TGTGCCAGCAGCTTCTGGGGTCTAGCGGGGGGGCCGGGCACAGATACGCAGTATTTT. This encodes CASSFWGLAGGPGTDTQYF. This sequence joins TRBV27 and TRBJ2-3, with TRBD2 matching 12 bases. This CDR3 contains 19 residues. Trimming took 6 bases from V and 1 from J; bases not matched to a gene: 14. Germline CDR1 and CDR2: MNHEY and SMNVEV (reference sequence).

The rearrangement joins TRBV7-3 to TRBJ1-2, with D perhaps TRBD1 (6 bases). V was trimmed by 4 bases and J by 5 bases, leaving 11 bases between them. The CDR3 covers 13 residues. Germline CDR1 SGHTA, CDR2 FQGTGA. CDR3 DNA sequence: TGTGCCAGCAGCTCTACACAGGGTTATGGCTACACCTTC. Amino acids: CASSSTQGYGYTF.

Points on this clone: Additional DNA sequences in this sample encode the identical CDR3. This chain connects TRBV6-5 to TRBJ2-7; D may be TRBD1 (6 bases). The CDR3 contains 11 residues. V gave up 9 bases and J gave up 3 bases, with 9 bases separating them. Germline CDR1 reads MNHEY; CDR2 reads SVGAGI. CDR3 sequence (DNA): TGTGCCAGTCTAGGGGGCTACGAGCAGTACTTC. Its translation is CASLGGYEQYF.

V is TRBV3-1 (or the pseudogene TRBV3-2) and J is TRBJ2-1; 7 bases line up with TRBD2. The V and J ends lost 4 bases and 6 bases, in that order; junction bases with no gene match: 12. From germline, CDR1 is LGHDT and CDR2 YNNKEL (reference sequence). The CDR3 sequence is 16 residues long. In DNA form, the CDR3 reads TGTGCCAGCAGCCCAGTTCTGCGGGAGCGAGCCAATGAGCAGTTCTTC. As protein: CASSPVLRERANEQFF.

V gene TRBV27 combines with J gene TRBJ1-1, with a possible D match to TRBD1 (6 bases). Germline-derived CDR1 and CDR2 are MNHEY and SMNVEV (reference sequence). CDR3 length equals 14 residues. Trimming cost V 6 bases and J 0 bases, with 11 bases left between them. The CDR3 is CASRHRELNTEAFF. CDR3 nucleotide sequence: TGTGCCAGCAGGCACAGGGAATTGAACACTGAAGCTTTCTTT.

The chain couples TRBV28 to TRBJ2-7, with TRBD2 identical over 12 bases. In germline, CDR1 is MDHEN, CDR2 SYDVKM. The V and J ends lost 6 bases and 3 bases, in that order; junction bases with no gene match: 6. The CDR3 has 15 residues. CDR3 bases: TGTGCCAGCAGAGACGGACTAGCGGGATTCTACGAGCAGTACTTC. It translates to CASRDGLAGFYEQYF.